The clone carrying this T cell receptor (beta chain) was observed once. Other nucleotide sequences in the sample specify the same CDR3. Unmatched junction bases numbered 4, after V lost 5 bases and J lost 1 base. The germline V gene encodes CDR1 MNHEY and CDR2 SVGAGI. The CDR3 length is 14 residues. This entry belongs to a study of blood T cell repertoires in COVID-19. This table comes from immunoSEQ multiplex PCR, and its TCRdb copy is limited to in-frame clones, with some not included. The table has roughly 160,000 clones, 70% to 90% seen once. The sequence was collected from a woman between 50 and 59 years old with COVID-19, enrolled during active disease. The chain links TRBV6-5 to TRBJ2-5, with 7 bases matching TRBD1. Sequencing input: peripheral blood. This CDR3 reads CASSRDRGQETQYF. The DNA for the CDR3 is TGTGCCAGCAGTCGGGACAGAGGCCAAGAGACCCAGTACTTC.